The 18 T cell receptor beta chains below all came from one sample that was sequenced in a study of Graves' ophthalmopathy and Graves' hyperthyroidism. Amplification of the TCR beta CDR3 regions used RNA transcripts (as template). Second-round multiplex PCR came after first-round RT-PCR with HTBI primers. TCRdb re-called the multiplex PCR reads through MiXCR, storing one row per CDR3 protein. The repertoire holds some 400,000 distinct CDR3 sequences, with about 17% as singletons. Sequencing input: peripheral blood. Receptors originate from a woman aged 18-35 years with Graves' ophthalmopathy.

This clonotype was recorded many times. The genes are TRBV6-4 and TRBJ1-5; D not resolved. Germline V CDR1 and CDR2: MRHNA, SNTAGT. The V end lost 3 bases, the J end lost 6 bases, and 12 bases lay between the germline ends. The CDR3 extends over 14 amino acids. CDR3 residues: CASSDRPMGQPQHF. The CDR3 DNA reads TGTGCCAGCAGTGATCGTCCAATGGGTCAGCCCCAGCATTTT.

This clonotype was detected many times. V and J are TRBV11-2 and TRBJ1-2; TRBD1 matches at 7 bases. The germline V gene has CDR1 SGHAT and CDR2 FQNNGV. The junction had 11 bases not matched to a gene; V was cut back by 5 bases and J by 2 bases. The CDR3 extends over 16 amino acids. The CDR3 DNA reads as TGTGCCAGCAGCATTGGGCTGACAGGGTCCAACTATGGCTACACCTTC. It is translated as CASSIGLTGSNYGYTF. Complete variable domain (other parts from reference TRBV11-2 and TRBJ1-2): EAGVAQSPRYKIIEKRQSVAFWCNPISGHATLYWYQQILGQGPKLLIQFQNNGVVDDSQLPKDRFSAERLKGVDSTLKIQPAKLEDSAVYLCASSIGLTGSNYGYTFGSGTRLTVV.

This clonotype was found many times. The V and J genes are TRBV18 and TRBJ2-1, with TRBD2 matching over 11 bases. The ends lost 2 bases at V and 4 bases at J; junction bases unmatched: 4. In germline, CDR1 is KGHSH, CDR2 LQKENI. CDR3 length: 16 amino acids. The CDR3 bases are TGTGCCAGCTCACCATTAGCGGGAGGGGAGTACAATGAGCAGTTCTTC. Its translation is CASSPLAGGEYNEQFF.

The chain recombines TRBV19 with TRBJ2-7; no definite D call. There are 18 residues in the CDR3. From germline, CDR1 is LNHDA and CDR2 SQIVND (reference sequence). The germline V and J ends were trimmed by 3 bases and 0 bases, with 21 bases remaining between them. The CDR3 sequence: CASSIANPYLGFSYEQYF. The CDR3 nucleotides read TGTGCCAGTAGTATCGCCAATCCTTACCTCGGGTTCTCCTACGAGCAGTACTTC.

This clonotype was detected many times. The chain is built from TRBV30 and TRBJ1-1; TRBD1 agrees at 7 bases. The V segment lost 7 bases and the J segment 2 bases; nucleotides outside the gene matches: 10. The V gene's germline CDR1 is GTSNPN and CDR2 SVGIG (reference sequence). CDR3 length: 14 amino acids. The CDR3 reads CASRIGTANTEAFF. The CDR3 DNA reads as TGTGCCTCCCGAATAGGGACAGCAAACACTGAAGCTTTCTTT.

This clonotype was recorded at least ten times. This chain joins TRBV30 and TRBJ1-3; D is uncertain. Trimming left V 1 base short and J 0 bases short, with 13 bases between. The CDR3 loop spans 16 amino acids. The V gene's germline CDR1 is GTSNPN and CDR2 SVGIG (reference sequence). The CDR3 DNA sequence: TGTGCCTGGAGTGCCTCGGGGTTCTACTCTGGAAACACCATATATTTT. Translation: CAWSASGFYSGNTIYF.

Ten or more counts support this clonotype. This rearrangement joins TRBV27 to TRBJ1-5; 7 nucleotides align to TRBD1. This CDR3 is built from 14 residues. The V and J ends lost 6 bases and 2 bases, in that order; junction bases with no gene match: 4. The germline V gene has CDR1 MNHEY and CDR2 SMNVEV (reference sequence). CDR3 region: CASRNRGGNQPQHF. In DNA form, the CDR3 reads TGTGCCAGCAGAAACAGGGGTGGCAATCAGCCCCAGCATTTT.

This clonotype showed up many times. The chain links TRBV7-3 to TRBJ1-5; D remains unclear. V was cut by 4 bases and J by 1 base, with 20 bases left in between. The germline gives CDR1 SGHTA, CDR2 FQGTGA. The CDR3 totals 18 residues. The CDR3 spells CASSSSGCNGKSNQPQHF. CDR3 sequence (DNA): TGTGCCAGCAGCTCTAGCGGTTGTAACGGGAAAAGCAATCAGCCCCAGCATTTT.

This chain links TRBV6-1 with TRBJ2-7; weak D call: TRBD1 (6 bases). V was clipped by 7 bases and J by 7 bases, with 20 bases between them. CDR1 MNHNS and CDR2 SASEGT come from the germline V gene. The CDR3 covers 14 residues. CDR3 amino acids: CASIPGTPIREQYF. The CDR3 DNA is TGTGCCAGCATTCCCGGGACACCTATTCGGGAGCAGTACTTC.

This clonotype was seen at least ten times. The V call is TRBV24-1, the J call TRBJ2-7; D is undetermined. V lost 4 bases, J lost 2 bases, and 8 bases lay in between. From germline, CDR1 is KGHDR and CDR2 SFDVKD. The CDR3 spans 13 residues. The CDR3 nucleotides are TGTGCCACCAGTGACCATGGGACCTACGAGCAGTACTTC. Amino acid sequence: CATSDHGTYEQYF.

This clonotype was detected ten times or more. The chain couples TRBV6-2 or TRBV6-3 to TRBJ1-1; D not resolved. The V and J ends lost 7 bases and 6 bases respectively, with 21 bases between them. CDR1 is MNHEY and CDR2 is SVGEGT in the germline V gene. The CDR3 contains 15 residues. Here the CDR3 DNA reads TGTGCCAGCACCGTATTATGGACTCCCGGGTCTGAAGCTTTCTTT. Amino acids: CASTVLWTPGSEAFF.

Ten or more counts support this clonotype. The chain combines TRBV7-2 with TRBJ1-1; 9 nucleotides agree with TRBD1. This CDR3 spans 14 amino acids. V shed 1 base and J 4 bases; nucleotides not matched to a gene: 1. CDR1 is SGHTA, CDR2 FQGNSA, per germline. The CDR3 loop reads CASSLETGGTEAFF. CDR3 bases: TGTGCCAGCAGCTTAGAGACAGGGGGCACTGAAGCTTTCTTT.

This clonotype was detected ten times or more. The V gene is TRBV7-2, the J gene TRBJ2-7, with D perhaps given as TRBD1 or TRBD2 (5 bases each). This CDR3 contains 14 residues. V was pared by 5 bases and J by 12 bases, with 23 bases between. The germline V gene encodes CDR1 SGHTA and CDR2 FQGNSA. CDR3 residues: CASSPDGVGPRPYF. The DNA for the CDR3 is TGTGCCAGCAGCCCGGACGGCGTGGGACCCCGACCGTACTTC.

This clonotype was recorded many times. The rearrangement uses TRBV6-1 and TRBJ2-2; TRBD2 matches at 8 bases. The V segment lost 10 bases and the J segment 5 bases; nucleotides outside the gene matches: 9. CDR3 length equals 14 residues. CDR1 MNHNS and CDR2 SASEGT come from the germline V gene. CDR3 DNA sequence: TGTGCCACCCGCCCGACTAGCGAGACCGGGGAGCTGTTTTTT. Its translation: CATRPTSETGELFF.

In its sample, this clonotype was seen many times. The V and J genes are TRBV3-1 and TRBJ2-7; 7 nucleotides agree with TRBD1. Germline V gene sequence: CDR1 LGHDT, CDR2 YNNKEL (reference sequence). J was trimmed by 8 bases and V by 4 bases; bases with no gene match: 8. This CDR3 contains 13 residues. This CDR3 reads CASSPGQLEKQYF. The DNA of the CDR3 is TGTGCCAGCAGCCCGGGACAGCTAGAAAAGCAGTACTTC.

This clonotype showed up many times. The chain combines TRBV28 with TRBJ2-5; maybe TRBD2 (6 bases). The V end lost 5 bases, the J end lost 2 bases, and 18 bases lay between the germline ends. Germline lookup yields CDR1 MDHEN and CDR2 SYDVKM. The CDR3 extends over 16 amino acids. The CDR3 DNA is TGTGCCAGCAGTCTAGCACAGGCCGGGGGACAAGAGACCCAGTACTTC. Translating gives CASSLAQAGGQETQYF. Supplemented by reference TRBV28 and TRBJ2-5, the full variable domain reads DVKVTQSSRYLVKRTGEKVFLECVQDMDHENMFWYRQDPGLGLRLIYFSYDVKMKEKGDIPEGYSVSREKKERFSLILESASTNQTSMYLCASSLAQAGGQETQYFGPGTRLLVL.

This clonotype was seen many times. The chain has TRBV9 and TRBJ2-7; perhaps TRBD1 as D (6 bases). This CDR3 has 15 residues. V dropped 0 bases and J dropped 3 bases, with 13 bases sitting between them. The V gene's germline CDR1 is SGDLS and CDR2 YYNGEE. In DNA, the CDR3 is TGTGCCAGCAGCGTAGAGAGGGACATGGGCTACGAGCAGTACTTC. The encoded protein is CASSVERDMGYEQYF.

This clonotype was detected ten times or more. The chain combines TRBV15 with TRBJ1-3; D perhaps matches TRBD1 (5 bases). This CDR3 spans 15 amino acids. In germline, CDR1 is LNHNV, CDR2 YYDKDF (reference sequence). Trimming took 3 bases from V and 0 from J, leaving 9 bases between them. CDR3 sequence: CATSRGERSGNTIYF. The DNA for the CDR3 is TGTGCCACCAGCAGGGGGGAGCGCTCTGGAAACACCATATATTTT.